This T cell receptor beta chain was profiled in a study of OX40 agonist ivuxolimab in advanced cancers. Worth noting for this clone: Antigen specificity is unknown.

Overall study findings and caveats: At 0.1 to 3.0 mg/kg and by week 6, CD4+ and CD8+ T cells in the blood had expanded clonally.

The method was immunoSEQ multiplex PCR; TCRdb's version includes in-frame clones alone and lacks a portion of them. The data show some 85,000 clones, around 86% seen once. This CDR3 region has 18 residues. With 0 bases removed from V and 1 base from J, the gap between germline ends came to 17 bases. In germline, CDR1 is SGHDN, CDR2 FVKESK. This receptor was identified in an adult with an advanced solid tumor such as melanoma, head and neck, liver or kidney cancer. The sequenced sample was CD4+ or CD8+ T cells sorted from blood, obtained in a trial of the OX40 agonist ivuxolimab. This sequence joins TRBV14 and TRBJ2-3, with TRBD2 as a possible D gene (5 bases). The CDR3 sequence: CASSQEWTLGLRTDTQYF. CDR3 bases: TGTGCCAGCAGCCAAGAATGGACTCTAGGACTTCGCACAGATACGCAGTATTTT. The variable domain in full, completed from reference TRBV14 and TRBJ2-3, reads EAGVTQFPSHSVIEKGQTVTLRCDPISGHDNLYWYRRVMGKEIKFLLHFVKESKQDESGMPNNRFLAERTGGTYSTLKVQPAELEDSGVYFCASSQEWTLGLRTDTQYFGPGTRLTVL.